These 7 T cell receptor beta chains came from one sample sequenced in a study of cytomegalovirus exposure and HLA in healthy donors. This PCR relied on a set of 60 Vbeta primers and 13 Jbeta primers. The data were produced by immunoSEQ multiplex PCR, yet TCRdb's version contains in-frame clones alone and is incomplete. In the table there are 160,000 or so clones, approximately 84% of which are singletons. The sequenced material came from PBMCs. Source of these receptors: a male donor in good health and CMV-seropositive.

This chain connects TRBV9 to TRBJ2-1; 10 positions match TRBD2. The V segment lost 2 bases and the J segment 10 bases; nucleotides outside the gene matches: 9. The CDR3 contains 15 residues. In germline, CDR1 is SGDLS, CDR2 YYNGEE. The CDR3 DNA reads TGTGCCAGCAGCGTGGGTCTAGCGGGAGTAGGGGAGCAGTTCTTC. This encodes CASSVGLAGVGEQFF. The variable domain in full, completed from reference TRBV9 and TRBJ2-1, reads DSGVTQTPKHLITATGQRVTLRCSPRSGDLSVYWYQQSLDQGLQFLIQYYNGEERAKGNILERFSAQQFPDLHSELNLSSLELGDSALYFCASSVGLAGVGEQFFGPGTRLTVL.

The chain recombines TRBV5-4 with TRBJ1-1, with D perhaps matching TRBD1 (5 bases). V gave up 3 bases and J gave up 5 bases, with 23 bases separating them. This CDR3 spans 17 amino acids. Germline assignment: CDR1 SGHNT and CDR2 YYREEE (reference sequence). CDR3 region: CASSWRLGNPGETEAFF. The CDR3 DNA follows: TGTGCCAGCAGCTGGCGTTTAGGGAACCCGGGGGAGACTGAAGCTTTCTTT.

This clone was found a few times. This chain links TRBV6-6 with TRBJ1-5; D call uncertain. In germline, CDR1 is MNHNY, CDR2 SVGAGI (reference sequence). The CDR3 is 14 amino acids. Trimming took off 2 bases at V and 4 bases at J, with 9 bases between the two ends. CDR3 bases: TGTGCCAGCAGTTACGGGCCGGTGAATCAGCCCCAGCATTTT. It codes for CASSYGPVNQPQHF.

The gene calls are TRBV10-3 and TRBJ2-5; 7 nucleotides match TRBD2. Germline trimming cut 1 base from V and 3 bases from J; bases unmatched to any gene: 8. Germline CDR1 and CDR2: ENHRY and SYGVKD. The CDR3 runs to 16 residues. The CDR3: CAISEFRAGVEETQYF. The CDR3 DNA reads TGTGCCATCAGTGAGTTCCGCGCGGGAGTGGAAGAGACCCAGTACTTC.

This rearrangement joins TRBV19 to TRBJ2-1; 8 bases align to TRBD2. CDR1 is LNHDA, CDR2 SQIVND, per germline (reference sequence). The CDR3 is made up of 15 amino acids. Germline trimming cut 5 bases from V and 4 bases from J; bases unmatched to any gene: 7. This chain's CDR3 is CASSQLAATYNEQFF. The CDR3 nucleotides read TGTGCCAGTAGTCAACTAGCGGCGACTTACAATGAGCAGTTCTTC.

CDR3 region: CASRSLAGGSYEQYF. The CDR3 bases are TGTGCCAGCAGGTCCCTAGCGGGAGGTTCCTACGAGCAGTACTTC. The gene calls are TRBV28 and TRBJ2-7, with 11 positions matching TRBD2. CDR3 size: 15 residues. CDR1 and CDR2 from the germline V gene are MDHEN and SYDVKM. The J segment lost 1 base and the V segment lost 6 bases, leaving 5 bases of the junction unmatched.

CDR3 DNA: TGTGCCAGCAGTTACTCGGGGCTAGCGCAAGAGCAGTACTTC. Translated, it gives CASSYSGLAQEQYF. The chain has TRBV6-5 and TRBJ2-7; possibly TRBD2 for D (6 bases). The CDR3 totals 14 residues. V was clipped by 0 bases and J by 7 bases, with 13 bases between them. Germline loops: CDR1 MNHEY, CDR2 SVGAGI.